This T cell receptor beta chain was captured by sequencing in a study of blood T cell repertoires in COVID-19. This table comes from immunoSEQ multiplex PCR, and its TCRdb copy is limited to in-frame clones, with some not included. The table has about 220,000 clones, 80% to 90% seen once. The clonotype was recovered from a woman aged 45-60 years with acute or convalescent COVID-19. The sequenced sample was peripheral blood.

CDR3 sequence: CASKREAIYNEQFF. In nucleotides, the CDR3 is TGTGCCAGCAAGCGGGAGGCCATCTACAATGAGCAGTTCTTC. The V gene is TRBV27, the J gene TRBJ2-1, with TRBD2 matching 9 bases. This CDR3 has 14 amino acids. Losses at the gene ends were 7 bases for V and 3 bases for J; bases not matched to a gene: 4. CDR1 is MNHEY and CDR2 is SMNVEV in the germline V gene (reference sequence).